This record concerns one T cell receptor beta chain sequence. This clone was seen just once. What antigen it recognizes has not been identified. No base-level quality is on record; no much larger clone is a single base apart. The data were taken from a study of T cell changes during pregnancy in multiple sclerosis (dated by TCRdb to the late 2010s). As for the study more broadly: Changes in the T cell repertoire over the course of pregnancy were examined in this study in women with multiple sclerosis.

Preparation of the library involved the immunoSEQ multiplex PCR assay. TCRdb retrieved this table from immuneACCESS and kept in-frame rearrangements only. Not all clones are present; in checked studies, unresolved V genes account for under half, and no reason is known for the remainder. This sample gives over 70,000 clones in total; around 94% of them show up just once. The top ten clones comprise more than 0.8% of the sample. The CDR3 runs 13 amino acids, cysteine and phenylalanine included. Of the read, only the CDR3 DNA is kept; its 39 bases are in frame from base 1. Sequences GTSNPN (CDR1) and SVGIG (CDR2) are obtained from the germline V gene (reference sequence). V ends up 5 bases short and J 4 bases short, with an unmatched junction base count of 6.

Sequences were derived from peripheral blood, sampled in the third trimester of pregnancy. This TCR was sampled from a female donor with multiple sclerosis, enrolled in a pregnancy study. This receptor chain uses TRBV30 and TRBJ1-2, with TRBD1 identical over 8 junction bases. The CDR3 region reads CAWGRGLGYGYTF. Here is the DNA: TGTGCCTGGGGCAGGGGGCTGGGCTATGGCTACACCTTC. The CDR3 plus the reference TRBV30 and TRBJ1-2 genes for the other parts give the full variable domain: SQTIHQWPATLVQPVGSPLSLECTVEGTSNPNLYWYRQAAGRGLQLLFYSVGIGQISSEVPQNLSASRPQDRQFILSSKKLLLSDSGFYLCAWGRGLGYGYTFGSGTRLTVV.